A selection of T cell receptor beta chains follows, all from one sample in a study of glioma-infiltrating T cells. TCRdb redid the calling of the multiplex PCR reads with MiXCR, one entry per CDR3 protein. This table has about 110,000 distinct CDR3 sequences, 25% to 30% appearing once. The sample taken for sequencing was glioma tissue, nonneoplastic brain tissue, or PBMCs (not recorded which). These receptors all stem from a human donor with low-grade glioma or glioblastoma, undergoing nonglioma brain surgery, or in good health (not recorded which). Each CDR3 is given with its conserved first and last residue. The D gene is left open where the match is weak. Size values are once, few and many counts, or a class for expanded clones, and some rows have none.

d_gene	v_gene	j_gene	abundance	CDR3aa	CDR3nt
-	TRBV9	TRBJ2-3	many	CASSVQGHTDTQYF	TGTGCCAGCAGCGTACAAGGCCACACAGATACGCAGTATTTT
TRBD1	TRBV4-2	TRBJ1-1	many	CASSHPTGGRDTEAFF	TGTGCCAGCAGCCACCCTACAGGGGGGAGAGACACTGAAGCTTTCTTT
TRBD1	TRBV18	TRBJ1-1	many	CASSQGVLNTEAFF	TGTGCCAGTTCCCAGGGGGTACTGAACACTGAAGCTTTCTTT
-	TRBV4-2	TRBJ2-7	few	CASSQAASSYEQYF	TGTGCCAGCAGCCAAGCGGCTAGCTCCTACGAGCAGTACTTC
-	TRBV4-3	TRBJ1-2	few	CANSLSALSPNYGYTF	TGCGCCAACAGCCTAAGCGCTCTCTCTCCCAACTATGGCTACACCTTC
-	TRBV7-2	TRBJ1-1	many	CASSFTGTNIKAFF	TGTGCCAGCAGCTTCACCGGGACTAACATAAAAGCTTTCTTT
-	TRBV14	TRBJ1-6	many	CASSLQTGRYSPLHF	TGTGCCAGCAGCCTACAGACAGGACGATATTCACCCCTCCACTTT
-	TRBV7-6	TRBJ2-3	many	CASSATFPGQNTQYF	TGTGCCAGCAGCGCTACATTCCCGGGACAAAATACGCAGTATTTT
-	TRBV29-1	TRBJ2-1	many	CSVRSYNEQFF	TGCAGCGTTAGATCCTACAATGAGCAGTTCTTC
-	TRBV11-2	TRBJ1-1	many	CASSLIIPKIPRLEGEAFF	TGTGCCAGCAGCTTAATTATCCCCAAGATTCCGCGCCTCGAGGGTGAAGCTTTCTTT
-	TRBV3-1	TRBJ2-5	many	CASSPRETQYF	TGTGCCAGCAGCCCCCGGGAGACCCAGTACTTC
-	TRBV27	TRBJ1-5	many	CASSLFGERGSNQPQHF	TGTGCCAGCAGTTTATTCGGGGAGCGGGGGAGCAATCAGCCCCAGCATTTT
-	TRBV28	TRBJ2-2	many	CASSYDTGELFF	TGTGCCAGCAGTTACGACACCGGGGAGCTGTTTTTT
-	TRBV20-1	TRBJ1-5	many	CSAVTGNQPQHF	TGCAGTGCCGTTACAGGGAATCAGCCCCAGCATTTT
TRBD1	TRBV2	TRBJ2-3	many	CASRRTGDTQYF	TGTGCCAGCAGGCGGACAGGGGATACGCAGTATTTT
TRBD1	TRBV19	TRBJ1-5	-	CASSGEQGRLSNQPQHF	TGTGCCAGTAGCGGCGAACAGGGGCGCCTTAGCAATCAGCCCCAGCATTTT
TRBD1	TRBV9	TRBJ1-2	few	CASSTRDRGSNTGYTF	TGTGCCAGCAGCACCCGGGACAGGGGATCTAATACTGGCTACACCTTC
-	TRBV27	TRBJ2-5	many	CASSETAPSGETQYF	TGTGCCAGCAGTGAAACGGCGCCTTCCGGGGAGACCCAGTACTTC
-	TRBV20-1	TRBJ2-7	many	CSALPQPGEQYF	TGCAGTGCCCTGCCCCAGCCGGGCGAGCAGTACTTC
-	TRBV28	TRBJ1-1	many	CASVRTPQTEAFF	TGTGCCAGCGTCAGGACACCACAAACTGAAGCTTTCTTT
-	TRBV7-6	TRBJ2-2	few	CASSLVGNTGELFF	TGTGCCAGCAGCTTAGTGGGGAACACCGGGGAGCTGTTTTTT
-	TRBV29-1	TRBJ1-2	few	CSVSSPGGYTF	TGCAGCGTTTCTAGTCCGGGTGGCTACACCTTC
-	TRBV28	TRBJ2-5	many	CASSLSGAGETQYF	TGTGCCAGCAGTTTATCGGGGGCTGGCGAGACCCAGTACTTC
-	TRBV12-3/TRBV12-4	TRBJ1-3	-	CASRTLANTIYF	TGTGCCAGCAGGACCCTAGCGAACACCATATATTTT
-	TRBV29-1	TRBJ1-1	-	CSVPGGKLDTEAFF	TGCAGCGTCCCCGGAGGGAAGTTGGACACTGAAGCTTTCTTT
-	TRBV20-1	TRBJ2-1	many	CSARRQGPYNEQFF	TGCAGTGCTAGACGTCAGGGCCCCTACAATGAGCAGTTCTTC
TRBD1	TRBV6-4	TRBJ2-3	many	CASSKEGTAISTDTQYF	TGTGCCAGCAGCAAGGAAGGGACAGCGATTAGCACAGATACGCAGTATTTT
-	TRBV7-3	TRBJ2-1	-	CASSPQQGLLGEQFF	TGTGCCAGCAGCCCCCAGCAGGGACTTCTCGGTGAGCAGTTCTTC
-	TRBV20-1	TRBJ2-7	many	CSARASSLHSQYF	TGCAGTGCTAGAGCATCTTCTCTGCACTCCCAGTACTTC
-	TRBV3-1	TRBJ1-2	-	CASSLLSTGPRVYTF	TGTGCCAGCAGCCTCCTCAGTACGGGCCCTCGTGTCTACACCTTC
-	TRBV2	TRBJ2-3	many	CARQGSTDTQYF	TGTGCCAGACAGGGTAGCACAGATACGCAGTATTTT
TRBD2	TRBV29-1	TRBJ2-3	many	CSQKTSGSTDTQYF	TGCAGCCAAAAGACTAGCGGGAGCACAGATACGCAGTATTTT
-	TRBV3-1	TRBJ2-7	many	CASSLQRPSYEQYF	TGTGCCAGCAGCCTCCAGCGGCCATCCTACGAGCAGTACTTC
-	TRBV12-3/TRBV12-4	TRBJ2-7	-	CSSSLGYEQYF	TGTTCCAGCAGTTTAGGCTACGAGCAGTACTTC
-	TRBV6-1	TRBJ2-4	many	CASSPTDTAPKNIQYF	TGTGCCAGCAGCCCGACCGACACGGCGCCCAAAAACATTCAGTACTTC
TRBD1	TRBV20-1	TRBJ2-3	-	CSARDRTGGSTDTQYF	TGCAGTGCTAGAGATCGTACAGGGGGAAGCACAGATACGCAGTATTTT
TRBD1	TRBV19	TRBJ1-2	many	CASSMGTGESGYTF	TGTGCCAGTAGTATGGGGACAGGGGAAAGTGGCTACACCTTC
TRBD1	TRBV19	TRBJ1-5	many	CASSIGTGTNQPQHF	TGTGCCAGTAGTATCGGGACAGGGACTAATCAGCCCCAGCATTTT
TRBD1	TRBV29-1	TRBJ2-7	-	CSVEDKDRPTYEQYF	TGCAGCGTTGAAGACAAGGACAGGCCTACCTACGAGCAGTACTTC